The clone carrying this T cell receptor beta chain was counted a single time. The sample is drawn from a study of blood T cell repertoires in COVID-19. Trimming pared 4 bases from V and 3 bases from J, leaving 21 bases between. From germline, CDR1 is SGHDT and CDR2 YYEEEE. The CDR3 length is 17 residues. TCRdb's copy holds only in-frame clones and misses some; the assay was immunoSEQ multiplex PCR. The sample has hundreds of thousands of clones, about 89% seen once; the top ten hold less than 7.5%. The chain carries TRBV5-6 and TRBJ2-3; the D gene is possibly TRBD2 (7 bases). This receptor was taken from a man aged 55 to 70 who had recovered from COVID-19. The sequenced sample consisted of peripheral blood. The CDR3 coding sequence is TGTGCCAGCAGCCGCCCCCAGGGGATGGGAGGGACAGATACGCAGTATTTT. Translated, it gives CASSRPQGMGGTDTQYF.